The 2 T cell receptor beta chains in this list originate from one sample, sequenced in a study of blood T cell repertoires in COVID-19. Sequencing was performed with immunoSEQ multiplex PCR; in TCRdb, only in-frame clones are kept and a portion is missing. This sample has 120,000 to 150,000 clones, with around 84% found just once. The sample consisted of peripheral blood. The receptors here all came from a human donor with acute or convalescent COVID-19. The donor label of this sample is uncertain.

The gene calls are TRBV7-3 and TRBJ2-2; D possibly corresponds to TRBD1 (6 bases). V lost 3 bases and J 4 bases, leaving 9 bases between the germline ends. This CDR3 spans 14 amino acids. Germline assignment: CDR1 SGHTA and CDR2 FQGTGA. CDR3 coding DNA: TGTGCCAGCAGCTTCTCAGGGGCCACCGGGGAGCTGTTTTTT. Translation: CASSFSGATGELFF.

This chain uses TRBV7-2 with TRBJ2-5; D might be TRBD2 (6 bases). CDR1 is SGHTA and CDR2 is FQGNSA in the germline V gene. Trimming left V 3 bases short and J 7 bases short, with 12 bases between. CDR3 size: 13 residues. DNA for the CDR3: TGTGCCAGCAGCTTTCCTAGCGAGGCGACCCAGTACTTC. This sequence encodes CASSFPSEATQYF.